This TCR beta chain was captured in a study of cytomegalovirus exposure and HLA in healthy donors. Germline values: CDR1 KGHSH, CDR2 LQKENI. The CDR3 is made up of 17 amino acids. V shed 1 base and J 0 bases; nucleotides not matched to a gene: 4. TCRdb's copy holds only in-frame clones and misses some; the assay was immunoSEQ multiplex PCR. The table includes about 73,000 clones, about 95% detected once. This TCR was recovered from a man in his late teens or twenties in good health and CMV-seronegative. The sequencing sample was made of PBMCs. V gene TRBV18 combines with J gene TRBJ2-2, with 8 bases lining up with TRBD2. DNA of the CDR3: TGTGCCAGCTCACCACAGAGCGGGGGTGCGAACACCGGGGAGCTGTTTTTT. Its translation is CASSPQSGGANTGELFF.